A selection of T cell receptor beta chains follows, all from one sample in a study of blood T cells in healthy people across ages. Via MiXCR, TCRdb re-called the 5' RACE reads, giving one row per CDR3 protein. The top ten hold 23% of the sample, which has fewer than 2,000,000 distinct CDR3 sequences, around 40% seen once. Sequenced material: blood. Source of these receptors: a human donor in good health. CDR3s include the opening cysteine and the closing phenylalanine or tryptophan. Fields, in order: D gene, V gene, clone size, J gene, CDR3 protein, CDR3 DNA. D genes are given only for firm matches. Clone size, where shown, is once, few, many, or a class for clones that have expanded.

>NA|TRBV10-3|NA|TRBJ2-2
CAIRGLGAPSANTGELFF
TGTGCCATCAGAGGCTTGGGTGCTCCTAGCGCGAACACCGGGGAGCTGTTTTTT
>TRBD1|TRBV12-5|NA|TRBJ1-5
CASGSPTPPGQGGDGQPQHF
TGTGCTAGTGGTTCCCCCACTCCACCGGGACAGGGTGGTGACGGTCAGCCCCAGCATTTT
>TRBD2|TRBV20-1|NA|TRBJ2-1
CRASRLAGEQFF
TGCAGGGCTTCCCGACTAGCCGGTGAGCAGTTCTTC
>NA|TRBV7-2|few|TRBJ1-1
CASSATGEAFF
TGTGCCAGCAGCGCGACAGGAGAAGCTTTCTTT
>TRBD1|TRBV7-2|NA|TRBJ1-2
CAGSLGGTGVNYGYTF
TGTGCCGGCAGCTTAGGAGGGACAGGGGTTAACTATGGCTACACCTTC
>NA|TRBV28|NA|TRBJ1-6
CASSLASGDPGSYNSPLHF
TGTGCCAGCAGTTTAGCCTCCGGGGACCCAGGGTCCTATAATTCACCCCTCCACTTT
>NA|TRBV29-1|NA|TRBJ1-1
CTAGAPMNTEAFF
TGCACCGCCGGGGCACCCATGAACACTGAAGCTTTCTTT
>NA|TRBV4-1|few|TRBJ2-5
CASSQESVGGGGGTQYF
TGCGCCAGCAGCCAAGAAAGTGTCGGAGGGGGCGGCGGGACCCAGTACTTC
>NA|TRBV15|NA|TRBJ2-5
CATSRDPRQAETRYF
TGTGCCACCAGCAGAGATCCCAGGCAGGCAGAGACCCGGTACTTC
>NA|TRBV4-1|NA|TRBJ1-4
CASSQDLGRGVTNEKLFF
TGCGCCAGCAGCCAAGATTTAGGCAGGGGAGTAACTAATGAAAAACTGTTTTTT
>TRBD1|TRBV5-4|NA|TRBJ2-5
CASSRGQGVETQYF
TGTGCCAGCAGTCGCGGACAGGGCGTGGAGACCCAGTACTTC
>TRBD1|TRBV6-1|NA|TRBJ1-1
CASYSMTGGNTEAFF
TGTGCCAGCTATTCGATGACAGGGGGCAACACTGAAGCTTTCTTT
>NA|TRBV7-2|NA|TRBJ2-5
CASGKSRVQETQYF
TGTGCCAGCGGCAAGTCCAGGGTCCAAGAGACCCAGTACTTC
>NA|TRBV19|NA|TRBJ1-6
CASTNDPLGSPLHF
TGTGCCAGTACCAATGACCCATTGGGTTCACCCCTCCACTTT
>TRBD1|TRBV12-3/TRBV12-4|NA|TRBJ1-6
CASSLRGQWNLSPLHF
TGTGCCAGCAGTTTGAGGGGGCAGTGGAATTTGTCACCCCTCCACTTT
>NA|TRBV5-1|NA|TRBJ2-2
CASSFGEWDTGELFF
TGCGCCAGCAGCTTCGGGGAATGGGACACCGGGGAGCTGTTTTTT
>TRBD1|TRBV6-6|NA|TRBJ1-2
CASVRDRGPGYTF
TGTGCCAGCGTACGGGACAGGGGGCCGGGCTACACCTTC
>TRBD1|TRBV29-1|many|TRBJ1-2
CSVRTGTGIYGYTF
TGCAGCGTTCGGACCGGGACAGGGATCTATGGCTACACCTTC
>NA|TRBV29-1|NA|TRBJ1-2
CSVLLTRRVAIYGGYTF
TGCAGCGTTCTCCTTACTCGCAGGGTGGCGATATACGGTGGCTACACCTTC
>NA|TRBV5-1|NA|TRBJ1-1
CASSLVPGLLRNTEAFF
TGCGCCAGCAGCTTAGTCCCGGGACTCCTAAGGAACACTGAAGCTTTCTTT
>NA|TRBV20-1|few|TRBJ2-7
CSASRDNAYEQYF
TGCAGTGCTTCCCGGGACAATGCCTACGAGCAGTACTTC
>NA|TRBV20-1|NA|TRBJ1-1
CSAREGGRGGTEAFF
TGCAGTGCTAGAGAGGGGGGGCGGGGAGGCACTGAAGCTTTCTTT
>NA|TRBV12-3/TRBV12-4|NA|TRBJ1-1
CASSSYDTEAFF
TGTGCCAGCAGCTCCTACGACACTGAAGCTTTCTTT
>NA|TRBV11-3|few|TRBJ1-1
CASSLVGEDTEAFF
TGTGCCAGCAGCTTAGTGGGGGAGGACACTGAAGCTTTCTTT
>NA|TRBV9|NA|TRBJ2-1
CASSPIGDYNEQFF
TGTGCCAGCAGCCCGATTGGGGACTACAATGAGCAGTTCTTC
>NA|TRBV6-5|NA|TRBJ2-1
CASREQGRAEQFF
TGTGCCAGCAGGGAACAGGGTAGGGCTGAGCAGTTCTTC
>NA|TRBV5-1|few|TRBJ2-4
CASSLVRNFDVVQYF
TGCGCCAGCAGCTTGGTAAGGAATTTCGATGTTGTGCAGTACTTC
>NA|TRBV12-3/TRBV12-4|few|TRBJ1-2
CASSLPGTGAYGYTF
TGTGCCAGCAGCCTACCCGGGACCGGCGCGTATGGCTACACCTTC
>NA|TRBV28|NA|TRBJ2-7
CANGGPPEPEQYF
TGTGCCAACGGGGGACCACCAGAACCCGAGCAGTACTTC
>NA|TRBV14|NA|TRBJ1-4
CASSHGSGFNEKLFF
TGTGCCAGCAGCCATGGGTCGGGGTTTAATGAAAAACTGTTTTTT
>TRBD1|TRBV7-2|NA|TRBJ1-2
CASSLEGTAPGGGYTF
TGTGCCAGCAGCTTAGAGGGGACAGCTCCCGGGGGAGGCTACACCTTC
>NA|TRBV11-2|NA|TRBJ2-5
CASRSRTVQETQYF
TGTGCCAGCAGATCCAGGACAGTCCAAGAGACCCAGTACTTC
>NA|TRBV7-9|few|TRBJ2-1
CASQGNEQFF
TGTGCCAGCCAGGGGAATGAGCAGTTCTTC
>TRBD1|TRBV9|NA|TRBJ2-1
CASSGPGTGVAEQFF
TGTGCCAGCAGCGGACCCGGGACAGGGGTGGCCGAGCAGTTCTTC
>NA|TRBV4-2|NA|TRBJ1-4
CASSPPETANEKLFF
TGTGCCAGCAGCCCGCCCGAGACAGCGAATGAAAAACTGTTTTTT
>TRBD2|TRBV7-8|NA|TRBJ2-1
CASSTKLAGACNEQFF
TGTGCCAGCAGCACCAAACTAGCGGGGGCCTGCAATGAGCAGTTCTTC